These 30 T cell receptor beta chains were all obtained from the same sample, sequenced in a study of blood T cell repertoires in COVID-19 (dated by TCRdb to about 2020). Receptors were amplified or captured by the immunoSEQ multiplex PCR assay. Sourced from immuneACCESS, this table was stored by TCRdb with only in-frame sequences that have V and J called. A share of the clones is absent; for the studies checked, an unresolved V gene accounts for under half, and the remainder has no known explanation. The sample table shows roughly 77,000 clones, and 80% are seen once. Around 5.2% of the sample is held by the ten biggest clonotypes. The sequenced sample consisted of peripheral blood. These receptors all come from an older woman with acute or convalescent COVID-19.

CDR3: CASSSLAGTYNEQFF. The CDR3, as DNA: TGTGCCAGCAGCTCACTAGCGGGGACCTACAATGAGCAGTTCTTC. The V and J genes are TRBV6-2 or TRBV6-3 and TRBJ2-1, with 10 positions matching TRBD2. The CDR3 is made up of 15 amino acids. Germline V gives CDR1 MNHEY, CDR2 SVGEGT. V lost 6 bases, J lost 2 bases, and 4 bases stayed unmatched.

This chain links TRBV5-5 with TRBJ1-1; TRBD1 might be the D (5 bases). Trimming took off 0 bases at V and 11 bases at J, with 20 bases between the two ends. CDR1 SGHKS and CDR2 YYEKEE come from the germline V gene (reference sequence). The CDR3 runs 15 residues. Here the CDR3 reads CASSLAPGESFFAFF. DNA of the CDR3: TGTGCCAGCAGCTTGGCCCCGGGGGAATCTTTTTTTGCTTTCTTT. The variable domain in full, with the rest retrieved from reference TRBV5-5 and TRBJ1-1, is DAGVTQSPTHLIKTRGQQVTLRCSPISGHKSVSWYQQVLGQGPQFIFQYYEKEERGRGNFPDRFSARQFPNYSSELNVNALLLGDSALYLCASSLAPGESFFAFFGQGTRLTVV.

This rearrangement joins TRBV19 to TRBJ2-3; 14 nucleotides agree with TRBD2. The germline V gene has CDR1 LNHDA and CDR2 SQIVND (reference sequence). The CDR3 covers 17 residues. J was trimmed by 2 bases and V by 5 bases; bases with no gene match: 6. The CDR3 here is CASSLSGLAGATDTQYF. DNA of the CDR3: TGTGCCAGTAGTCTTTCGGGACTAGCGGGGGCCACAGATACGCAGTATTTT.

The V gene is TRBV6-5, the J gene TRBJ1-2; possibly TRBD1 for D (5 bases). The V end was cut by 2 bases, the J end by 8 bases, with 15 bases between. The CDR3 is 14 residues long. Germline CDR1 and CDR2: MNHEY and SVGAGI. The CDR3, as DNA: TGTGCCAGCAGTTACGGATCAGGGTTGGTCGGCTACACCTTC. Protein: CASSYGSGLVGYTF.

The chain combines TRBV11-2 with TRBJ2-1; a weak D match, TRBD1 (5 bases). V lost 6 bases and J 4 bases, leaving 10 bases between the germline ends. This CDR3 is built from 13 residues. Germline V gene data show CDR1 as SGHAT and CDR2 as FQNNGV. DNA for the CDR3: TGTGCCAGCAGATATCAGGGTTACAATGAGCAGTTCTTC. Translation: CASRYQGYNEQFF. Together with reference TRBV11-2 and TRBJ2-1, the CDR3 gives the full variable domain: EAGVAQSPRYKIIEKRQSVAFWCNPISGHATLYWYQQILGQGPKLLIQFQNNGVVDDSQLPKDRFSAERLKGVDSTLKIQPAKLEDSAVYLCASRYQGYNEQFFGPGTRLTVL.

V and J are TRBV19 and TRBJ2-7, with D perhaps TRBD2 (5 bases). CDR3 length equals 15 residues. CDR1 and CDR2 (germline): LNHDA, SQIVND (reference sequence). Between the trimmed V and J ends, which lost 3 bases and 1 base, there was a span of 13 bases. CDR3 protein: CASSIFFRGSYEQYF. DNA of the CDR3: TGTGCCAGTAGTATCTTTTTCCGGGGTTCCTACGAGCAGTACTTC.

This clone occurred once. The gene calls are TRBV5-1 and TRBJ2-5, with 7 bases that match TRBD2. The germline V gene has CDR1 SGHRS and CDR2 YFSETQ. V lost 0 bases and J lost 4; bases outside the gene matches: 3. This CDR3 is 14 amino acids long. CDR3 DNA: TGCGCCAGCAGCTTGGATGCTAGCGGAGAGACCCAGTACTTC. This gives the protein CASSLDASGETQYF. The full variable domain, in which reference TRBV5-1 and TRBJ2-5 provide the parts outside the CDR3, is KAGVTQTPRYLIKTRGQQVTLSCSPISGHRSVSWYQQTPGQGLQFLFEYFSETQRNKGNFPGRFSGRQFSNSRSEMNVSTLELGDSALYLCASSLDASGETQYFGPGTRLLVL.

The rearrangement joins TRBV7-6 to TRBJ2-2; no definite D call. Trimming left V 3 bases short and J 1 base short, with 6 bases between. Germline lookup yields CDR1 SGHVS and CDR2 FNYEAQ. The CDR3 runs to 14 residues. The CDR3 region is CASSFEQNTGELFF. The CDR3 DNA follows: TGTGCCAGCAGCTTTGAACAGAACACCGGGGAGCTGTTTTTT.

V usage is TRBV28 and J usage is TRBJ2-7, with 12 bases identical to TRBD1. The CDR3 consists of 13 residues. Germline-derived CDR1 and CDR2 are MDHEN and SYDVKM. Trimming took 8 bases from V and 4 from J; bases not matched to a gene: 3. This chain's CDR3 is CASGDRGPYEQYF. The CDR3 nucleotides read TGTGCCAGCGGGGACAGGGGGCCATACGAGCAGTACTTC. Full variable domain (outside the CDR3, taken from reference TRBV28 and TRBJ2-7): DVKVTQSSRYLVKRTGEKVFLECVQDMDHENMFWYRQDPGLGLRLIYFSYDVKMKEKGDIPEGYSVSREKKERFSLILESASTNQTSMYLCASGDRGPYEQYFGPGTRLTVT.

The chain couples TRBV18 to TRBJ2-4; TRBD1 aligns across 8 bases. Per the germline V gene, CDR1 is KGHSH and CDR2 is LQKENI. The CDR3 extends over 14 amino acids. After removal of 3 bases from V and 8 bases from J, the junction contained 6 bases not matched to a gene. The CDR3 spells CASSPWTGMDIQYF. CDR3 coding DNA: TGTGCCAGCTCACCTTGGACAGGGATGGACATTCAGTACTTC. The full variable domain, in which reference TRBV18 and TRBJ2-4 provide the parts outside the CDR3, is NAGVMQNPRHLVRRRGQEARLRCSPMKGHSHVYWYRQLPEEGLKFMVYLQKENIIDESGMPKERFSAEFPKEGPSILRIQQVVRGDSAAYFCASSPWTGMDIQYFGAGTRLSVL.

The CDR3 DNA sequence: TGCGCCAGCAGCGAACAGGGTACTGGAAACACCATATATTTT. As protein: CASSEQGTGNTIYF. The chain recombines TRBV4-3 with TRBJ1-3; D possibly corresponds to TRBD1 (6 bases). V lost 5 bases and J 2 bases, leaving 10 bases between the germline ends. The CDR3 sequence is 14 residues long. Per the germline V gene, CDR1 is LGHNA and CDR2 is YSLEER.

This chain joins TRBV29-1 and TRBJ1-2; perhaps TRBD1 as D (5 bases). The CDR3 contains 16 residues. Germline V CDR1 and CDR2: SQVTM, ANQGSEA. V lost 8 bases and J 0 bases, leaving 22 bases between the germline ends. Here the CDR3 reads CSPVLQGPETNYGYTF. CDR3 DNA sequence: TGCAGCCCTGTTTTGCAGGGCCCCGAGACTAACTATGGCTACACCTTC. The full variable domain, its missing parts supplied by reference TRBV29-1 and TRBJ1-2, is SAVISQKPSRDICQRGTSLTIQCQVDSQVTMMFWYRQQPGQSLTLIATANQGSEATYESGFVIDKFPISRPNLTFSTLTVSNMSPEDSSIYLCSPVLQGPETNYGYTFGSGTRLTVV.

This chain links TRBV7-9 with TRBJ2-1, with D unclear. Per germline, CDR1 SEHNR and CDR2 FQNEAQ (reference sequence). The CDR3 consists of 14 residues. Trimming removed 3 bases from V and 0 bases from J, with 6 bases in between. CDR3 region: CASSLTISYNEQFF. CDR3 DNA: TGTGCCAGCAGCTTGACAATCTCCTACAATGAGCAGTTCTTC. Combining the CDR3 with reference TRBV7-9 and TRBJ2-1 gives the whole variable domain DTGVSQNPRHKITKRGQNVTFRCDPISEHNRLYWYRQTLGQGPEFLTYFQNEAQLEKSRLLSDRFSAERPKGSFSTLEIQRTEQGDSAMYLCASSLTISYNEQFFGPGTRLTVL.

V usage is TRBV19 and J usage is TRBJ2-7, with a possible D match to TRBD1 (6 bases). CDR3 size: 15 residues. Germline V gene sequence: CDR1 LNHDA, CDR2 SQIVND (reference sequence). V was shortened by 5 bases and J by 2 bases, with 16 bases between the two germline ends. CDR3 nucleotides: TGTGCCAGTAGTGCGCGCAGGGGACCAACCTACGAGCAGTACTTC. As protein: CASSARRGPTYEQYF.

This chain joins TRBV18 and TRBJ2-4; TRBD1 agrees at 8 bases. V shed 3 bases and J 0 bases; nucleotides not matched to a gene: 16. The CDR3 sequence is 20 residues long. Germline V gene lookup returns CDR1 KGHSH and CDR2 LQKENI. The CDR3 sequence is CASSPGMTGALTEAKNIQYF. The DNA for the CDR3 is TGTGCCAGCTCACCTGGAATGACAGGGGCCCTGACAGAAGCCAAAAACATTCAGTACTTC.

The chain links TRBV7-2 to TRBJ1-2; D is unclear. The CDR3 sequence is 15 residues long. Germline assignment: CDR1 SGHTA and CDR2 FQGNSA. V lost 8 bases to trimming and J lost 5 bases, with 21 bases between them. CDR3 bases: TGTGCCAGCGGACCCTCGACGATCCGGGAGTATGGCTACACCTTC. Translating it yields CASGPSTIREYGYTF.

The chain links TRBV7-9 to TRBJ1-2; 9 bases agree with TRBD1. The V gene end was trimmed by 2 bases and the J gene end by 8 bases; junction bases not matched to a gene: 6. The CDR3 contains 14 residues. Germline V gives CDR1 SEHNR, CDR2 FQNEAQ (reference sequence). CDR3 coding DNA: TGTGCCAGCAGCTTAAGGACAGGGGAGGAAGGCTACACCTTC. Protein: CASSLRTGEEGYTF.

This chain links TRBV5-8 with TRBJ1-1; the match to TRBD1 covers 8 bases. The CDR3 loop spans 15 amino acids. The germline gives CDR1 SGHTS, CDR2 YDEGEE. The V and J ends lost 1 base and 3 bases, in that order; junction bases with no gene match: 5. The CDR3 reads CASSLTGGVYTEAFF. The CDR3 nucleotides are TGTGCCAGCAGCTTGACAGGGGGTGTGTACACTGAAGCTTTCTTT. Full variable domain (outside the CDR3, taken from reference TRBV5-8 and TRBJ1-1): EAGVTQSPTHLIKTRGQQATLRCSPISGHTSVYWYQQALGLGLQFLLWYDEGEERNRGNFPPRFSGRQFPNYSSELNVNALELEDSALYLCASSLTGGVYTEAFFGQGTRLTVV.

The chain uses TRBV6-2 or TRBV6-3 and TRBJ2-7; tentative D call: TRBD1 (5 bases). This CDR3 contains 17 residues. The germline V gene encodes CDR1 MNHEY and CDR2 SVGEGT. Trimming removed 0 bases at V and 0 bases at J, with 15 bases between. The CDR3 nucleotides read TGTGCCAGCAGTTACTCGATGCGACAGCCGGGCTCCTACGAGCAGTACTTC. The encoded protein is CASSYSMRQPGSYEQYF.

V and J are TRBV12-3 or TRBV12-4 and TRBJ2-7; D may be TRBD2 (5 bases). V lost 3 bases and J 3 bases, leaving 9 bases between the germline ends. The CDR3 extends over 13 amino acids. The CDR3 DNA reads as TGTGCCAGCAGTTTTACAGACTACTACGAGCAGTACTTC. As protein: CASSFTDYYEQYF.

The rearrangement links TRBV27 to TRBJ1-2; D is ambiguous. The V end lost 0 bases, the J end lost 3 bases, and 5 bases lay between the germline ends. Germline CDR1 reads MNHEY; CDR2 reads SMNVEV (reference sequence). The CDR3 is made up of 13 amino acids. CDR3 nucleotides: TGTGCCAGCAGTTTATCCGGGGACTATGGCTACACCTTC. This encodes CASSLSGDYGYTF.

This clone was observed a few times. The chain links TRBV7-6 to TRBJ2-3, with a weak D call TRBD1 (6 bases). The germline V gene has CDR1 SGHVS and CDR2 FNYEAQ. The CDR3 has 18 residues. V was trimmed by 1 base and J by 4 bases, leaving 21 bases between them. The chain's CDR3 is CASSLETSIGTTSDTQYF. Written as DNA, the CDR3 is TGTGCCAGCAGCTTAGAGACTTCTATCGGGACAACTTCAGATACGCAGTATTTT.

The rearrangement links TRBV18 to TRBJ1-1; tentatively, D is TRBD1 (5 bases). The CDR3 has 13 amino acids. The germline V and J ends were trimmed by 6 bases and 8 bases, with 16 bases remaining between them. From germline, CDR1 is KGHSH and CDR2 LQKENI. The CDR3 protein is CASSTSEYREAFF. The CDR3 region has the DNA TGTGCCAGCTCCACTTCTGAGTACAGGGAAGCTTTCTTT. The whole variable domain, remainder taken from reference TRBV18 and TRBJ1-1, is NAGVMQNPRHLVRRRGQEARLRCSPMKGHSHVYWYRQLPEEGLKFMVYLQKENIIDESGMPKERFSAEFPKEGPSILRIQQVVRGDSAAYFCASSTSEYREAFFGQGTRLTVV.

The chain employs TRBV4-3 and TRBJ2-6, with D unclear. The CDR3 totals 16 residues. Trimming shortened V by 2 bases and J by 2 bases, and 10 bases separated the two germline ends. Germline V CDR1 and CDR2: LGHNA, YSLEER. This chain's CDR3 is CASSQSWAAGANVLTF. The CDR3 nucleotides read TGCGCCAGCAGCCAATCATGGGCAGCTGGGGCCAACGTCCTGACTTTC.

This chain joins TRBV7-7 and TRBJ2-7, with 8 positions matching TRBD2. From germline, CDR1 is SSHAT and CDR2 FNYEAQ (reference sequence). With V trimmed by 5 bases and J by 0 bases, 3 bases remained unmatched. There are 14 residues in the CDR3. The CDR3 loop reads CASSPREGSYEQYF. DNA of the CDR3: TGTGCCAGCAGCCCCCGGGAGGGCTCCTACGAGCAGTACTTC. The whole variable domain, filled in from reference TRBV7-7 and TRBJ2-7, reads GAGVSQSPRYKVTKRGQDVTLRCDPISSHATLYWYQQALGQGPEFLTYFNYEAQPDKSGLPSDRFSAERPEGSISTLTIQRTEQRDSAMYRCASSPREGSYEQYFGPGTRLTVT.

The chain is built from TRBV6-5 and TRBJ1-1; 8 positions agree with TRBD1. In germline, CDR1 is MNHEY, CDR2 SVGAGI. Trimming at V came to 0 bases and at J to 10 bases, leaving 13 bases not matched to a gene. CDR3 size: 16 residues. The CDR3 here is CASSYSTGEGNRGAFF. CDR3 nucleotide sequence: TGTGCCAGCAGTTACTCGACAGGGGAAGGGAATAGAGGAGCTTTCTTT.

The V and J genes are TRBV6-5 and TRBJ2-3, with 7 bases matching TRBD1. This CDR3 has 14 residues. Trimming took 6 bases from V and 4 from J; bases not matched to a gene: 7. Germline V gene lookup returns CDR1 MNHEY and CDR2 SVGAGI. This chain's CDR3 is CASSSPGTADTQYF. The CDR3 nucleotides read TGTGCCAGCAGCTCTCCCGGGACAGCAGATACGCAGTATTTT.

This clone was seen more than once but under ten times. The chain uses TRBV12-3 or TRBV12-4 and TRBJ1-1; 7 bases fit TRBD1. J was trimmed by 7 bases and V by 5 bases; bases with no gene match: 4. The CDR3 is made up of 12 amino acids. The CDR3 region has the DNA TGTGCCAGCAGTCGGGACAGCCTTGAAGCTTTCTTT. Protein sequence: CASSRDSLEAFF.

This clone was counted between two and nine times. This sequence joins TRBV19 and TRBJ1-2; TRBD1 aligns across 9 bases. This CDR3 region has 15 residues. The V gene's germline CDR1 is LNHDA and CDR2 SQIVND (reference sequence). The trim removed 5 bases at V and 4 bases at J, leaving 8 bases unmatched. CDR3 DNA: TGTGCCAGTAGTGCACAGGGGGCGCTGGGCTATGGCTACACCTTC. Protein product: CASSAQGALGYGYTF. Together with reference TRBV19 and TRBJ1-2, the CDR3 gives the full variable domain: DGGITQSPKYLFRKEGQNVTLSCEQNLNHDAMYWYRQDPGQGLRLIYYSQIVNDFQKGDIAEGYSVSREKKESFPLTVTSAQKNPTAFYLCASSAQGALGYGYTFGSGTRLTVV.

This clone was observed a single time. This chain connects TRBV7-2 to TRBJ1-2; TRBD1 matches at 10 bases. The CDR3 consists of 15 residues. Germline CDR1 SGHTA, CDR2 FQGNSA. V dropped 4 bases and J dropped 4; count of bases not matched to a gene: 6. The CDR3: CASSSDRGHGYGYTF. The CDR3 bases are TGTGCCAGCAGCTCCGACAGGGGGCATGGCTATGGCTACACCTTC.